Below, 3 T cell receptor beta chains from the same sample are listed, as sequenced in a study of T cell changes during pregnancy in multiple sclerosis. Measured with immunoSEQ multiplex PCR; TCRdb has only the in-frame clones, and not every one. The repertoire consists of roughly 58,000 clones, with roughly 90% occurring once and the leading ten covering approximately 0.15%. Source: CD4+ T cells from peripheral blood mononuclear cells, taken after pregnancy. The origin of the receptors is a female donor in good health, enrolled as a control in a pregnancy study.

This sequence joins TRBV30 and TRBJ1-3; D possibly corresponds to TRBD1 (6 bases). This CDR3 spans 14 amino acids. Germline V lookup: CDR1 GTSNPN, CDR2 SVGIG (reference sequence). V lost 8 bases, J lost 0 bases, and 14 bases lay in between. For the CDR3, the DNA is TGTGCCGGCAGTACAGGGTTCTCTGGAAACACCATATATTTT. Its protein is CAGSTGFSGNTIYF.

The chain combines TRBV7-2 with TRBJ1-3, with D possibly being TRBD1 (5 bases). V was pared by 0 bases and J by 0 bases, with 12 bases between. The CDR3 is 17 residues long. Germline-derived CDR1 and CDR2 are SGHTA and FQGNSA. CDR3: CASSLAPQGISGNTIYF. The DNA for the CDR3 is TGTGCCAGCAGCTTAGCCCCCCAGGGTATCTCTGGAAACACCATATATTTT. Supplemented by reference TRBV7-2 and TRBJ1-3, the full variable domain reads GAGVSQSPSNKVTEKGKDVELRCDPISGHTALYWYRQSLGQGLEFLIYFQGNSAPDKSGLPSDRFSAERTGGSVSTLTIQRTQQEDSAVYLCASSLAPQGISGNTIYFGEGSWLTVV.

The chain uses TRBV7-8 and TRBJ1-2; 7 positions match TRBD1. Germline V lookup: CDR1 SGHVS, CDR2 FQNEAQ. The trim removed 1 base at V and 7 bases at J, leaving 9 bases unmatched. The CDR3 has 15 amino acids. CDR3 residues: CASSLESRGVGGYTF. The CDR3 bases are TGTGCCAGCAGCTTAGAGAGCAGGGGGGTGGGTGGCTACACCTTC.